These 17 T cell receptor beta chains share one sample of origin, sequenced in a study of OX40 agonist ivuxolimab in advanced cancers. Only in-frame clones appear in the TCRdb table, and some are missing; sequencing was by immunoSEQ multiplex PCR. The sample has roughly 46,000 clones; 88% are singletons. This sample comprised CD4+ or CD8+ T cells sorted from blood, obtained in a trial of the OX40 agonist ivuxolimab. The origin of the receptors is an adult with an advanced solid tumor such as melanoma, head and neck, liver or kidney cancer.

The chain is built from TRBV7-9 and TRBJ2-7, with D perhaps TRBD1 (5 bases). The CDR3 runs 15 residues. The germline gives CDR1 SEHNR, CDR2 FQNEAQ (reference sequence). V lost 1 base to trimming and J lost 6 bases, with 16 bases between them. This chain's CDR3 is CASSLGQGTHSEQYF. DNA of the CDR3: TGTGCCAGCAGCTTAGGGCAGGGTACCCATTCCGAGCAGTACTTC.

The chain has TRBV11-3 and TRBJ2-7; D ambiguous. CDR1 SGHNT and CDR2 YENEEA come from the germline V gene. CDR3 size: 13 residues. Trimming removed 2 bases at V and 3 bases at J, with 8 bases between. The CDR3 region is CASSLSYSYEQYF. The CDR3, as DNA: TGTGCCAGCAGCTTATCATACAGCTACGAGCAGTACTTC.

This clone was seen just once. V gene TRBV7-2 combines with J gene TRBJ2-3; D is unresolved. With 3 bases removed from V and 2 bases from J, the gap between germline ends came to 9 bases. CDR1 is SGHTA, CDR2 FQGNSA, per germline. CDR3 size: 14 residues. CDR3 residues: CASSLGIFTDTQYF. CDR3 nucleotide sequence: TGTGCCAGCAGCTTGGGGATCTTCACAGATACGCAGTATTTT.

CDR3 residues: CASSLDQEGQGYGYTF. The CDR3 coding sequence is TGCGCCAGCAGCTTGGACCAAGAGGGACAGGGCTATGGCTACACCTTC. This chain uses TRBV5-1 with TRBJ1-2, with TRBD1 identical over 9 bases. Trimming took 0 bases from V and 4 from J; bases not matched to a gene: 7. CDR3 size: 16 residues. Per germline, CDR1 SGHRS and CDR2 YFSETQ.

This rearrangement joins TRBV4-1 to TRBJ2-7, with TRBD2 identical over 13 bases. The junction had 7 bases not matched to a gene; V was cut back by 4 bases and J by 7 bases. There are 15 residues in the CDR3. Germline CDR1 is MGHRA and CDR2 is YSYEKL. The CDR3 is CASSPLAGGPGEQYF. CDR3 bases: TGCGCCAGCAGCCCACTAGCGGGAGGGCCTGGTGAGCAGTACTTC.

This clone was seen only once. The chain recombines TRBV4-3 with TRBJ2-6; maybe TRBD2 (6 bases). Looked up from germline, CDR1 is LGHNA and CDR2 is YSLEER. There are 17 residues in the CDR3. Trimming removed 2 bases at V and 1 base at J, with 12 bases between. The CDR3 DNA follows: TGCGCCAGCAGCCAAAATGGGGGGAATTCTGGGGCCAACGTCCTGACTTTC. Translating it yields CASSQNGGNSGANVLTF.

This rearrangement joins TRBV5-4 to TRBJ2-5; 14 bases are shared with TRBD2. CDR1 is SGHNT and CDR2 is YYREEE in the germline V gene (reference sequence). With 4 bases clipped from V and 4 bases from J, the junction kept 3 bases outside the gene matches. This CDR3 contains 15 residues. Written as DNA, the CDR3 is TGTGCCAGCAGCGGGACTAGCGGGAGCGGAGAGACCCAGTACTTC. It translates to CASSGTSGSGETQYF.

CDR3 residues: CAIRNHKNEQFF. CDR3 DNA: TGTGCCATCAGAAACCATAAGAATGAGCAGTTCTTC. The gene calls are TRBV10-3 and TRBJ2-1, with D unresolved. This CDR3 spans 12 amino acids. The germline CDR1 and CDR2 sequences are ENHRY and SYGVKD. V lost 6 bases to trimming and J lost 7 bases, with 10 bases between them.

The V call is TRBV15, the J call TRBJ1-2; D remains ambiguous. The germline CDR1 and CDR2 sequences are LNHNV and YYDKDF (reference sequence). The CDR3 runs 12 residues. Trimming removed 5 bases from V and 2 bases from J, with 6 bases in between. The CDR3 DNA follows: TGTGCCACCAGCGAAGGGAACTATGGCTACACCTTC. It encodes CATSEGNYGYTF.

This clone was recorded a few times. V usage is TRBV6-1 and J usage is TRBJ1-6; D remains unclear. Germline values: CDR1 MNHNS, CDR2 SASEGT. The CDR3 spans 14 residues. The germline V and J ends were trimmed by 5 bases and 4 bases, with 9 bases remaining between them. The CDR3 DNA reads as TGTGCCAGCAGTCCTAATCCTTATAATTCACCCCTCCACTTT. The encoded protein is CASSPNPYNSPLHF.

This chain's CDR3 is CASTEGGEQFF. CDR3 coding DNA: TGTGCCAGCACCGAGGGTGGGGAGCAGTTCTTC. The chain combines TRBV6-5 with TRBJ2-1; a weak D match, TRBD2 (5 bases). The CDR3 contains 11 residues. CDR1 MNHEY and CDR2 SVGAGI come from the germline V gene. Trimming took 7 bases from V and 10 from J, leaving 11 bases between them.

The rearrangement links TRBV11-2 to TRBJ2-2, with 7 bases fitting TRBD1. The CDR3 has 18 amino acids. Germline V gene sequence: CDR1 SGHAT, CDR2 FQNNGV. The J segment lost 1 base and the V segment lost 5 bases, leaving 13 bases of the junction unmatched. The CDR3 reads CASSEETGFGGNTGELFF. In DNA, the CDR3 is TGTGCCAGCAGCGAAGAGACAGGGTTCGGTGGGAACACCGGGGAGCTGTTTTTT.

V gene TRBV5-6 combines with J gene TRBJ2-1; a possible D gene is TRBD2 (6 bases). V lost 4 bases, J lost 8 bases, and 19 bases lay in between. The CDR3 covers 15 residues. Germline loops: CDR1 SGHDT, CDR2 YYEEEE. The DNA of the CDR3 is TGTGCCAGCAGCGGAGGGACCTACCGGCCCGATGAGCAGTTCTTC. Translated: CASSGGTYRPDEQFF.

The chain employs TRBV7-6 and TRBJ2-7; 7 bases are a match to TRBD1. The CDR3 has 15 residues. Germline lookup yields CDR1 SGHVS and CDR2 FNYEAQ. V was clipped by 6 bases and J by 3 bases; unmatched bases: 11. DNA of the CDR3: TGTGCCAGCAGGCAAGCCCTGACAGGGCGCTACGAGCAGTACTTC. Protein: CASRQALTGRYEQYF.

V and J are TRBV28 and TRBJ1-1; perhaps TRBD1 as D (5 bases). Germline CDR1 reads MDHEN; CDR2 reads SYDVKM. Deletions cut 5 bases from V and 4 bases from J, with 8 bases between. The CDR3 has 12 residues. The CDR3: CASSPGTTEAFF. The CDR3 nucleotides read TGTGCCAGCAGTCCGGGGACCACTGAAGCTTTCTTT. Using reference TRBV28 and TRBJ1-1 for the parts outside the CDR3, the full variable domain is DVKVTQSSRYLVKRTGEKVFLECVQDMDHENMFWYRQDPGLGLRLIYFSYDVKMKEKGDIPEGYSVSREKKERFSLILESASTNQTSMYLCASSPGTTEAFFGQGTRLTVV.

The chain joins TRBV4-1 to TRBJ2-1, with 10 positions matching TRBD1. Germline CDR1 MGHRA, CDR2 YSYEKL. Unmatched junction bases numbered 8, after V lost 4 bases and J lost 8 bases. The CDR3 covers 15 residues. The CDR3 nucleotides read TGCGCCAGCAGCCTCGGGACAGGGGACTGGGATGAGCAGTTCTTC. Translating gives CASSLGTGDWDEQFF.

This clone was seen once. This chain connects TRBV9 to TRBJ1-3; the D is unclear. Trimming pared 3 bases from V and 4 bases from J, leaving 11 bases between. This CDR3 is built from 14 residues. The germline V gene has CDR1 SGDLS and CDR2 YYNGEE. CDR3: CASSAPHPGNTIYF. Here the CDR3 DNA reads TGTGCCAGCAGCGCCCCCCACCCGGGAAACACCATATATTTT.